Here is one T cell receptor (beta chain) with its context. What it recognizes is unknown. The CDR3 is 15 residues long. V shed 2 bases and J 2 bases; nucleotides not matched to a gene: 3. Germline V gene lookup returns CDR1 MNHEY and CDR2 SMNVEV (reference sequence). The data belong to a study of cytomegalovirus exposure and HLA in healthy donors. General study results and limits: An assumption of roughly uniform sequencing depth across donors underlay the presence/absence analyses. Later analysis identified several of the most significant clusters that appeared linked to common viral pathogens. Cytomegalovirus status was reportedly diagnosed by the classifier with high specificity and sensitivity.

The PCR used 60 Vbeta and 13 Jbeta primers. As handled by the study authors: An analysis that came later counted 80 million or so unique TCR beta chains, roughly 11 million shared. Generated by immunoSEQ multiplex PCR, the TCRdb table keeps only in-frame clones and is missing some. V and J calls and clone size are copied from that table; D and trimming were computed from the DNA. This table has around 150,000 clones, approximately 80% appearing once. The material sequenced was PBMCs. The sequence came from a man younger than 40 in good health and CMV-seropositive. The chain uses TRBV27 and TRBJ2-1; the match to TRBD1 covers 7 bases. The CDR3 sequence is CASSLTGVAYNEQFF. In nucleotides, the CDR3 is TGTGCCAGCAGTTTAACAGGGGTGGCCTACAATGAGCAGTTCTTC.